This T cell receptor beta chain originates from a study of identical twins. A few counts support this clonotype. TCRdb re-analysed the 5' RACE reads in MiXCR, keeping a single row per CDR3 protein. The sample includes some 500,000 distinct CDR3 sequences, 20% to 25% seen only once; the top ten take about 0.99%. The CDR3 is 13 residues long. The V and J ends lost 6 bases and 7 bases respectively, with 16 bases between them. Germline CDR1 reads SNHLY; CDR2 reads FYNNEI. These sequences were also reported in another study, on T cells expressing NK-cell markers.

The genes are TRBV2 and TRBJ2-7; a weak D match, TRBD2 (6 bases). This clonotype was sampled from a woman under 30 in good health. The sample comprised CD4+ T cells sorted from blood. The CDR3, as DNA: TGTGCCAGCAGGGAGGGGACCGCGGGAGAGCAGTACTTC. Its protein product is CASREGTAGEQYF.